This is a list of T cell receptor beta chains from one sample in a study of brain T cells in children with intractable seizures. The repertoire was sequenced with immunoSEQ multiplex PCR; TCRdb's copy has only in-frame clones and lacks some. This sample yields some 80,000 clones, of which roughly 89% are seen a single time; approximately 25% belongs to the top ten. The material was peripheral blood, obtained at surgery. These receptor sequences come from a girl aged 2 to 10 with Rasmussen encephalitis and intractable seizures. Both conserved end residues are part of each CDR3. Rows give clone size only sometimes, using once, few, many, or a class for an expanded clone.

>.|TRBJ2-5|TRBV4-2
CASSVAGGSETQYF
>.|TRBJ1-1|TRBV2
CASSGERGPNTEAFF
>.|TRBJ2-2|TRBV2
CASSRSRAGELFF
>.|TRBJ1-6|TRBV16
CASSARGGINSPLHF
>.|TRBJ2-1|TRBV30
CAWSGRTSGGLREQFF
>.|TRBJ1-2|TRBV7-9
CASSSPPGTGVSWGYTF
>once|TRBJ1-3|TRBV23-1
CASSGQVPHSGNTIYF
>.|TRBJ1-3|TRBV6-6
CASTDSGNTIYF
>.|TRBJ1-2|TRBV19
CASKSFDGADGYTF
>.|TRBJ1-1|TRBV30
CAWSVIGPIGSTEAFF
>.|TRBJ2-5|TRBV11-2
CASSHGLAQTQYF
>.|TRBJ2-5|TRBV30
CAWSVLETQYF
>.|TRBJ1-2|TRBV5-1
CASSPGTGGVPYIF
>.|TRBJ2-1|TRBV10-3
CAISEKGERAYNEQFF
>.|TRBJ1-4|TRBV19
CASSTGPRGEKLFF
>.|TRBJ2-1|TRBV28
CASSFSGTGVSNEQFF
>.|TRBJ1-2|TRBV6-5
CASSSRTDGYTF
>.|TRBJ2-7|TRBV27
CASSFTGQYEQYF
>.|TRBJ2-3|TRBV12-3/TRBV12-4
CASRSSGNTQYF
>.|TRBJ2-7|TRBV9
CASSVGGSGGSYEQYF
>.|TRBJ2-1|TRBV9
CASTLLAGGDNEQFF
>few|TRBJ1-1|TRBV18
CASSPRGQVNTEAFF
>.|TRBJ2-3|TRBV7-2
CASSLVGSGRLITDTQYF
>.|TRBJ1-1|TRBV25-1
CASSEFLNTEAFF
>.|TRBJ2-1|TRBV2
CASSETASSYNEQFF
>.|TRBJ2-6|TRBV28
CASQAGANVLTF
>.|TRBJ2-1|TRBV30
CAWSALGDEQFF
>.|TRBJ2-3|TRBV5-4
CASSPRGPDTQYF
>.|TRBJ2-3|TRBV7-2
CASRLIAGGADTQYF
>.|TRBJ2-5|TRBV19
CASSRPSGGAGQETQYF
>.|TRBJ1-1|TRBV12-3/TRBV12-4
CASSLTGAKAFF
>once|TRBJ2-3|TRBV5-5
CASSPKAGTGGTDTQYF
>.|TRBJ2-2|TRBV7-9
CAAGPPNTGELFF
>.|TRBJ2-2|TRBV5-1
CASSLVAGANTGELFF
>once|TRBJ1-4|TRBV6-5
CASSAAGAANEKLFF
>once|TRBJ1-6|TRBV19
CASSIAGTNSPLHF
>.|TRBJ2-2|TRBV5-6
CASSLAGGPGGELFF
>.|TRBJ1-4|TRBV2
CASSRAATSNEKLFF
>.|TRBJ2-3|TRBV11-2
CASSWGAGVRDTQYF
>.|TRBJ1-6|TRBV4-1
CASSLVGAGAFNSPLHF
>.|TRBJ2-1|TRBV10-3
CAISEQFPGNEQFF
>.|TRBJ2-5|TRBV2
CASSVKETQYF
>.|TRBJ1-6|TRBV15
CATSKDRTVNSPLHF
>.|TRBJ2-1|TRBV9
CASSGPTPDRLNEQFF
>.|TRBJ2-1|TRBV5-1
CASSFSGNSYNEQFF
>.|TRBJ1-2|TRBV19
CASSTDPGYGYTF
>.|TRBJ2-3|TRBV9
CASSFSGSGTTDTQYF
>.|TRBJ2-3|TRBV30
CAWKGLGVTDTQYF
>.|TRBJ1-6|TRBV7-9
CASSLGQGDSPLHF
>.|TRBJ2-3|TRBV20-1
CSASPGITDTQYF
>.|TRBJ2-5|TRBV11-2
CASRGLAGGPETQYF
>.|TRBJ2-3|TRBV5-6
CASSLVVGGSSSTDTQYF
>.|TRBJ1-3|TRBV5-6
CASSLIGRGGNTIYF
>.|TRBJ1-3|TRBV5-1
CASSPDRRLSGNTIYF